These 26 T cell receptor beta chains were sequenced from one sample in a study of T cell responses to AZD1222 COVID-19 vaccine. The repertoire was sequenced with immunoSEQ multiplex PCR; TCRdb's copy has only in-frame clones and lacks some. The sample has 89,000 or so clones, about 86% seen once. Source: peripheral blood, taken on day 0 of AZD1222 vaccination. These receptors came from an adult in good health.

The chain combines TRBV28 with TRBJ2-5, with 9 bases aligning to TRBD2. From germline, CDR1 is MDHEN and CDR2 SYDVKM. V dropped 5 bases and J dropped 7; count of bases not matched to a gene: 8. This CDR3 spans 14 amino acids. CDR3 coding DNA: TGTGCCAGCAGTCTGATAGCGGGAGAGACGACCCAGTACTTC. This sequence encodes CASSLIAGETTQYF.

This chain connects TRBV2 to TRBJ2-7; 8 nucleotides match TRBD2. The V and J ends lost 5 bases and 0 bases, in that order; junction bases with no gene match: 12. This CDR3 spans 17 amino acids. CDR1 and CDR2 from the germline V gene are SNHLY and FYNNEI. CDR3 sequence: CASSLRGAGDTSYEQYF. In nucleotides, the CDR3 is TGTGCCAGCAGTCTGAGGGGAGCGGGAGATACCTCCTACGAGCAGTACTTC.

This chain links TRBV28 with TRBJ1-4, with D hard to call. Germline values: CDR1 MDHEN, CDR2 SYDVKM. The CDR3 totals 14 residues. V was trimmed by 5 bases and J by 4 bases, leaving 11 bases between them. CDR3 sequence: CASSPVGDNEKLFF. The CDR3 DNA is TGTGCCAGCAGTCCCGTAGGAGATAATGAAAAACTGTTTTTT.

The V gene is TRBV28, the J gene TRBJ1-2; 7 bases match TRBD1. Unmatched junction bases numbered 7, after V lost 2 bases and J lost 7 bases. Germline CDR1 is MDHEN and CDR2 is SYDVKM. The CDR3 loop spans 14 amino acids. This chain's CDR3 is CASSLPTGTLGYTF. The CDR3 DNA reads as TGTGCCAGCAGTTTACCGACAGGGACCCTTGGCTACACCTTC.

This rearrangement joins TRBV6-2 or TRBV6-3 to TRBJ1-1; no clear D gene. There are 15 residues in the CDR3. Germline V lookup: CDR1 MNHEY, CDR2 SVGEGT. The V gene lost 0 bases and the J gene lost 5 bases, with 13 bases spanning the gap. The CDR3, as DNA: TGTGCCAGCAGTTACTCGTCCCTCCCTATGACTGAAGCTTTCTTT. Translated, it gives CASSYSSLPMTEAFF.

This clone was detected only once. This chain joins TRBV5-4 and TRBJ2-5; maybe TRBD2 (6 bases). CDR1 and CDR2 (germline): SGHNT, YYREEE (reference sequence). Trimming stripped 2 bases from V and 5 bases from J, with 10 bases between. This CDR3 spans 13 amino acids. The CDR3 region is CASSFGREETQYF. DNA for the CDR3: TGTGCCAGCAGCTTCGGCCGGGAGGAGACCCAGTACTTC.

V is TRBV2 and J is TRBJ2-7; D gene uncertain. The CDR3 covers 13 residues. The V and J ends lost 4 bases and 2 bases respectively, with 9 bases between them. Germline loops: CDR1 SNHLY, CDR2 FYNNEI. DNA for the CDR3: TGTGCCAGCAGTGGGGAAGGTGCCTACGAGCAGTACTTC. This encodes CASSGEGAYEQYF.

This chain connects TRBV13 to TRBJ1-6; D uncertain. Deletions cut 0 bases from V and 9 bases from J, with 9 bases between. Looked up from germline, CDR1 is PRHDT and CDR2 is FYEKMQ (reference sequence). This CDR3 has 14 residues. In nucleotides, the CDR3 is TGTGCCAGCAGCTTAGGTACTGTGAGTTCACCCCTCCACTTT. Translated, it gives CASSLGTVSSPLHF.

The V gene is TRBV6-5, the J gene TRBJ1-5, with TRBD1 identical over 7 bases. The length of the CDR3 is 14 residues. Germline V gene sequence: CDR1 MNHEY, CDR2 SVGAGI. With 6 bases clipped from V and 3 bases from J, the junction kept 5 bases outside the gene matches. Here the CDR3 reads CASSAGGFNQPQHF. The CDR3 nucleotides read TGTGCCAGCAGCGCAGGGGGTTTCAATCAGCCCCAGCATTTT.

This clone was recorded a few times. J is TRBJ1-2 and V is TRBV7-2; the match to TRBD1 covers 9 bases. Germline V gives CDR1 SGHTA, CDR2 FQGNSA. This CDR3 comprises 14 residues. The V segment lost 4 bases and the J segment 2 bases; nucleotides outside the gene matches: 2. The CDR3 sequence: CASSYGQGNYGYTF. CDR3 DNA: TGTGCCAGCAGCTACGGACAGGGGAACTATGGCTACACCTTC.

J is TRBJ2-7 and V is TRBV4-2; tentatively, D is TRBD2 (6 bases). The V end lost 3 bases, the J end lost 2 bases, and 20 bases lay between the germline ends. The CDR3 extends over 17 amino acids. The germline gives CDR1 LGHNA, CDR2 YNFKEQ. Here the CDR3 DNA reads TGTGCCAGCAGCCAGGCTCTCACTATCGGGAGCGCCTACGAGCAGTACTTC. Translated, it gives CASSQALTIGSAYEQYF.

J is TRBJ2-5 and V is TRBV18; no definite D call. The CDR3 covers 14 residues. V lost 3 bases and J 1 base, leaving 9 bases between the germline ends. The germline V gene has CDR1 KGHSH and CDR2 LQKENI. The CDR3: CASSPVGSQETQYF. The DNA of the CDR3 is TGTGCCAGCTCACCGGTGGGCAGCCAAGAGACCCAGTACTTC.

The genes are TRBV4-1 and TRBJ2-1; TRBD2 is a possible D gene (5 bases). This CDR3 is built from 16 residues. With 4 bases removed from V and 2 bases from J, the gap between germline ends came to 15 bases. The germline CDR1 and CDR2 sequences are MGHRA and YSYEKL. The DNA for the CDR3 is TGCGCCAGCAGCCCAGTCGAGCGGACCGCCTACAATGAGCAGTTCTTC. It specifies CASSPVERTAYNEQFF.

This chain connects TRBV25-1 to TRBJ1-5; D ambiguous. From germline, CDR1 is MGHDK and CDR2 SYGVNS. The CDR3 is 14 amino acids. Trimming pared 1 base from V and 7 bases from J, leaving 11 bases between. DNA of the CDR3: TGTGCCAGCAGTGAATTCGGGTTCGTGCAGCCCCAGCATTTT. This encodes CASSEFGFVQPQHF.

The J gene is TRBJ1-2, the V gene TRBV12-3 or TRBV12-4, with D hard to call. The V end was cut by 2 bases, the J end by 5 bases, with 9 bases between. The CDR3 extends over 13 amino acids. The CDR3 here is CASSLQSSYGYTF. For the CDR3, the DNA is TGTGCCAGCAGTTTACAGTCGAGTTATGGCTACACCTTC.

The gene calls are TRBV28 and TRBJ1-5, with D unclear. Looked up from germline, CDR1 is MDHEN and CDR2 is SYDVKM. With 2 bases removed from V and 2 bases from J, the gap between germline ends came to 7 bases. This CDR3 has 14 amino acids. The CDR3 spells CASSLDRGNQPQHF. DNA of the CDR3: TGTGCCAGCAGTTTAGATAGGGGCAATCAGCCCCAGCATTTT.

The V call is TRBV18, the J call TRBJ2-7, with D possibly TRBD2 on 6 matching bases. V was shortened by 2 bases and J by 6 bases, with 14 bases between the two germline ends. Germline V lookup: CDR1 KGHSH, CDR2 LQKENI. CDR3 length: 14 amino acids. The CDR3 loop reads CASSPTSGEREQYF. The CDR3 DNA is TGTGCCAGCTCACCAACCTCGGGGGAACGCGAGCAGTACTTC.

This chain connects TRBV28 to TRBJ1-1; D call uncertain. The V gene lost 3 bases and the J gene lost 1 base, with 12 bases spanning the gap. Germline V lookup: CDR1 MDHEN, CDR2 SYDVKM. The length of the CDR3 is 15 residues. The CDR3 DNA is TGTGCCAGCAGTTTGCGCCCTCCGGCGAACACTGAAGCTTTCTTT. Encoded protein: CASSLRPPANTEAFF.

The rearrangement uses TRBV2 and TRBJ1-4; D uncertain. CDR1 is SNHLY, CDR2 FYNNEI, per germline. This CDR3 is 13 amino acids long. Trimming shortened V by 8 bases and J by 5 bases, and 12 bases separated the two germline ends. As DNA, the CDR3 is TGTGCCAGCGTGGGGAAGAGCAATGAAAAACTGTTTTTT. Amino acid sequence: CASVGKSNEKLFF. Complete variable domain (other parts from reference TRBV2 and TRBJ1-4): EPEVTQTPSHQVTQMGQEVILRCVPISNHLYFYWYRQILGQKVEFLVSFYNNEISEKSEIFDDQFSVERPDGSNFTLKIRSTKLEDSAMYFCASVGKSNEKLFFGSGTQLSVL.

J is TRBJ2-5 and V is TRBV19; D not certain. The germline CDR1 and CDR2 sequences are LNHDA and SQIVND (reference sequence). This CDR3 is 15 amino acids long. The V and J ends lost 3 bases and 4 bases respectively, with 15 bases between them. Here the CDR3 DNA reads TGTGCCAGTAGTATGGAACTGGTTTGGGGAGAGACCCAGTACTTC. The encoded protein is CASSMELVWGETQYF.

The chain combines TRBV29-1 with TRBJ1-3; D might be TRBD1 (5 bases). CDR1 is SQVTM and CDR2 is ANQGSEA in the germline V gene. Deletions cut 6 bases from V and 1 base from J, with 7 bases between. The CDR3 is 12 residues long. CDR3 in amino acids: CSVGQSGNTIYF. The CDR3 DNA is TGCAGCGTCGGACAATCTGGAAACACCATATATTTT.

The chain combines TRBV29-1 with TRBJ2-4; 10 bases line up with TRBD1. The J segment lost 4 bases and the V segment lost 7 bases, leaving 4 bases of the junction unmatched. CDR1 SQVTM and CDR2 ANQGSEA come from the germline V gene. This CDR3 comprises 13 residues. The CDR3: CSARGQGKNIQYF. The CDR3 DNA sequence: TGCAGCGCCCGGGGACAGGGGAAAAACATTCAGTACTTC.

V is TRBV28 and J is TRBJ2-3, with TRBD2 matching over 13 bases. The CDR3 is 18 amino acids. With V trimmed by 5 bases and J by 7 bases, 15 bases remained unmatched. Germline values: CDR1 MDHEN, CDR2 SYDVKM. The CDR3 loop reads CASSHTLSGTSGMYTQYF. The CDR3 DNA is TGTGCCAGCAGTCATACTCTTTCCGGGACTAGCGGGATGTATACGCAGTATTTT.

J is TRBJ2-1 and V is TRBV7-2; D may correspond to TRBD1 or TRBD2 (7 bases each). The CDR3 loop spans 15 amino acids. V was trimmed by 6 bases and J by 4 bases, leaving 16 bases between them. Germline CDR1 is SGHTA and CDR2 is FQGNSA. CDR3 nucleotide sequence: TGTGCCAGCAGTTCAGGGGGGGGCCGGTACAATGAGCAGTTCTTC. This codes for CASSSGGGRYNEQFF.

The J gene is TRBJ2-3, the V gene TRBV15; no definite D call. CDR3 size: 17 residues. CDR1 and CDR2 from the germline V gene are LNHNV and YYDKDF (reference sequence). Trimming stripped 0 bases from V and 3 bases from J, with 16 bases between. The CDR3 DNA is TGTGCCACCAGCAGAGATAGCCCCTCGCTGGCTACAGATACGCAGTATTTT. Translation gives CATSRDSPSLATDTQYF.

The chain carries TRBV7-3 and TRBJ1-1; a weak D match, TRBD1 (5 bases). The CDR3 is made up of 15 amino acids. Germline loops: CDR1 SGHTA, CDR2 FQGTGA. Trimming took 1 base from V and 1 from J, leaving 10 bases between them. The CDR3 DNA follows: TGTGCCAGCAGCTTAATGGGGGTTGGGAACACTGAAGCTTTCTTT. Translation gives CASSLMGVGNTEAFF.